This T cell receptor beta chain is from a study of blood T cell repertoires in COVID-19. Profiled with immunoSEQ multiplex PCR; TCRdb holds only in-frame clones, not every one. The sample yields 350,000 to 450,000 clones, 75% to 90% seen once. The sequence was collected from a woman between 40 and 55 years old with COVID-19, enrolled during active disease. Sequenced input: peripheral blood.

CDR3 sequence: CSVGNRVMNTEAFF. In nucleotides, the CDR3 is TGCAGCGTTGGTAACAGGGTGATGAACACTGAAGCTTTCTTT. The V call is TRBV29-1, the J call TRBJ1-1; D perhaps matches TRBD1 (6 bases). This CDR3 has 14 amino acids. V was clipped by 4 bases and J by 0 bases, with 12 bases between them. CDR1 SQVTM and CDR2 ANQGSEA come from the germline V gene.